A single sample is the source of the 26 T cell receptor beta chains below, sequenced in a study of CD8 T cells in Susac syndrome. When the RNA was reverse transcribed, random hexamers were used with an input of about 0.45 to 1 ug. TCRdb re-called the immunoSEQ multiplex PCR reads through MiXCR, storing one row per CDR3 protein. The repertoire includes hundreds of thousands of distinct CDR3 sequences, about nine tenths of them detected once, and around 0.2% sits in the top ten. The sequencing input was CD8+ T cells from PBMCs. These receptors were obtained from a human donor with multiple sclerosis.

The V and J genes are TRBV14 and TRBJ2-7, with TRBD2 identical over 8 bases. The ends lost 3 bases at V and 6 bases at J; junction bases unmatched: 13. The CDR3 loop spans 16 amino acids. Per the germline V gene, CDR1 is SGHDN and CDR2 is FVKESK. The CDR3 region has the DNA TGTGCCAGCAGCCATCCGCGGGGGGCGGACGAGAGCGAGCAGTACTTC. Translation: CASSHPRGADESEQYF.

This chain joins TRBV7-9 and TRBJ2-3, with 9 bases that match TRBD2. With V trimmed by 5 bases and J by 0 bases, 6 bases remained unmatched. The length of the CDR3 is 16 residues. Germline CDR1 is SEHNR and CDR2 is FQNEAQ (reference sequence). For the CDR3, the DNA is TGTGCCAGCAGCAAAACCCTAGCGGGGAGCACAGATACGCAGTATTTT. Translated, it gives CASSKTLAGSTDTQYF.

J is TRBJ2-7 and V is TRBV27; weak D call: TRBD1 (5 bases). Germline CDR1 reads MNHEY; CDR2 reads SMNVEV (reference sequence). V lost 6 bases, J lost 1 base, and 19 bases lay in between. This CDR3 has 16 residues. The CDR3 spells CASRDPRQGFSYEQYF. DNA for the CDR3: TGTGCCAGCAGGGACCCCAGGCAGGGCTTTTCCTACGAGCAGTACTTC.

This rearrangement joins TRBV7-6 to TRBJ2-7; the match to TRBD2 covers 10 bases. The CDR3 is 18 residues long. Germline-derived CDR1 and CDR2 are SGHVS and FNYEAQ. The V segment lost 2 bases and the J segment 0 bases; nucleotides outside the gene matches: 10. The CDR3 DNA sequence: TGTGCCAGCAGCTTATATCGTGGGGCTAGCGGGAGCTCCTACGAGCAGTACTTC. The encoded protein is CASSLYRGASGSSYEQYF.

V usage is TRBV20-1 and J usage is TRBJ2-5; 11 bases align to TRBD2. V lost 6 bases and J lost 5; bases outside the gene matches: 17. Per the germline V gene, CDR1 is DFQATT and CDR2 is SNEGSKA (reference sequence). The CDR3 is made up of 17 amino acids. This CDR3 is CSAYLVAGGPDDETQYF. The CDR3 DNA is TGCAGTGCATACCTCGTAGCGGGGGGGCCGGATGACGAGACCCAGTACTTC.

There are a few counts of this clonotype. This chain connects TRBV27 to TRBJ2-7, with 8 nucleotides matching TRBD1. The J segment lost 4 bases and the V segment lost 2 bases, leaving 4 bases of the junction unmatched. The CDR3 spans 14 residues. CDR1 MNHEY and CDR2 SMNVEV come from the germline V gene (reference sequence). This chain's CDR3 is CASSLPGGGYEQYF. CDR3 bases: TGTGCCAGCAGTTTACCAGGGGGCGGGTACGAGCAGTACTTC.

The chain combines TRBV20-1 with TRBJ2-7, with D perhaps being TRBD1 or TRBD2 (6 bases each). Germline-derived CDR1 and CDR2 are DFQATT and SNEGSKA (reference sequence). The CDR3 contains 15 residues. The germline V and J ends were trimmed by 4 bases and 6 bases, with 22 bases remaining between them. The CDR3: CSAKTRTELRGEQYF. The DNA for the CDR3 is TGCAGTGCTAAGACTAGGACAGAACTAAGGGGCGAGCAGTACTTC.

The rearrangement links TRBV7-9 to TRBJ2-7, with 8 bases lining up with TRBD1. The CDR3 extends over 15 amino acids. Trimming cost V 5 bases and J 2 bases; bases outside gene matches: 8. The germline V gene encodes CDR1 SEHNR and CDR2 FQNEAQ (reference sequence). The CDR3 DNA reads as TGTGCCAGCAGCCCTTTCGGACAGGGCACCTACGAGCAGTACTTC. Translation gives CASSPFGQGTYEQYF.

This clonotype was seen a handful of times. CDR3 sequence reads: CASSRESRTEQFF. Written as DNA, the CDR3 is TGTGCCAGCTCCCGGGAGTCTCGCACTGAGCAGTTCTTC. The chain is built from TRBV6-1 and TRBJ2-1; TRBD2 is a possible D gene (6 bases). The CDR3 spans 13 residues. V gave up 8 bases and J gave up 9 bases, with 17 bases separating them. Per the germline V gene, CDR1 is MNHNS and CDR2 is SASEGT.

CDR3 sequence: CASSLLTSGGYTDTQYF. The CDR3 DNA reads as TGTGCCAGCAGTTTATTGACTAGCGGGGGATACACAGATACGCAGTATTTT. V usage is TRBV27 and J usage is TRBJ2-3; 12 bases line up with TRBD2. This CDR3 region has 17 residues. Germline CDR1 and CDR2: MNHEY and SMNVEV (reference sequence). With V trimmed by 1 base and J by 2 bases, 4 bases remained unmatched.

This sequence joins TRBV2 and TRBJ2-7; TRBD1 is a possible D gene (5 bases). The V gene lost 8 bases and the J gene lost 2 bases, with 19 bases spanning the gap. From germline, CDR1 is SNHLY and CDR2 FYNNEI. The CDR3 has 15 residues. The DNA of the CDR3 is TGTGCCAGCGAACAGGTTGGGGCCTTCCCCTACGAGCAGTACTTC. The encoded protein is CASEQVGAFPYEQYF.

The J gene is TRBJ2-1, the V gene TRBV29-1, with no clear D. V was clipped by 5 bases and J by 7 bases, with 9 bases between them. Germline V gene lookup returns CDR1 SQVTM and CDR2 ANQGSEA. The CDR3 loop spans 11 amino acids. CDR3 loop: CSVPVENEQFF. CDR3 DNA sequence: TGCAGCGTTCCAGTGGAGAATGAGCAGTTCTTC.

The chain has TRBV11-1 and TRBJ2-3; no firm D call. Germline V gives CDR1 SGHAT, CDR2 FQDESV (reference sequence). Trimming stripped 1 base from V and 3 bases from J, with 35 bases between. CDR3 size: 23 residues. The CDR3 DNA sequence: TGTGCCAGCAGCTTAGTGGTGGGGATGCCACCCTACCATGCCCCTTATTCGACAGATACGCAGTATTTT. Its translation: CASSLVVGMPPYHAPYSTDTQYF. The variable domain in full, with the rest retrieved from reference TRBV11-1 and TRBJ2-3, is EAEVAQSPRYKITEKSQAVAFWCDPISGHATLYWYRQILGQGPELLVQFQDESVVDDSQLPKDRFSAERLKGVDSTLKIQPAELGDSAMYLCASSLVVGMPPYHAPYSTDTQYFGPGTRLTVL.

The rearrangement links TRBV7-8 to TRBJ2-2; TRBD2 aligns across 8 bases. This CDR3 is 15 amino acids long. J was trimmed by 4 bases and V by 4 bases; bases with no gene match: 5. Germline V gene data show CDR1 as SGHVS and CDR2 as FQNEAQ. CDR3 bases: TGTGCCAGCAGCTCGGGACTAGACAGCACCGGGGAGCTGTTTTTT. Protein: CASSSGLDSTGELFF.

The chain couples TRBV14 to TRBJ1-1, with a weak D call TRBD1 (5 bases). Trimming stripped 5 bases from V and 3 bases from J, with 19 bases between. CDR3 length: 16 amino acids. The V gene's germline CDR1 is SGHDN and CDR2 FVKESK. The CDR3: CASSSLDRGPDTEAFF. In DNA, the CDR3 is TGTGCCAGCAGCTCCCTCGATAGGGGCCCGGACACTGAAGCTTTCTTT.

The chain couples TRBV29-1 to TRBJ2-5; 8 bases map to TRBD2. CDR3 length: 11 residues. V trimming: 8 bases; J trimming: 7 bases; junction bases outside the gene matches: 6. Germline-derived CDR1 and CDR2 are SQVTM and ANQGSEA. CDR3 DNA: TGCAGCACCCCCCGGGGGGGGACCCAGTACTTC. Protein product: CSTPRGGTQYF.

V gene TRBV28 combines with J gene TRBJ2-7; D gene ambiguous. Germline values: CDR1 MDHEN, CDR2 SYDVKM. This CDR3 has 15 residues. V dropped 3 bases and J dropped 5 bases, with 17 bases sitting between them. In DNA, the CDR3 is TGTGCCAGCAGTTTCCGTGGTCTGGGTAGACACGAGCAGTACTTC. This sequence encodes CASSFRGLGRHEQYF.

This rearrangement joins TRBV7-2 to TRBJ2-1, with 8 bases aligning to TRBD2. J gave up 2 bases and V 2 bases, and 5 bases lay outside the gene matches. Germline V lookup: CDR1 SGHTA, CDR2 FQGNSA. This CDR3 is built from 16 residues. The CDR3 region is CASSLFGGGPYNEQFF. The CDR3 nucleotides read TGTGCCAGCAGCTTATTCGGCGGGGGGCCCTACAATGAGCAGTTCTTC.

The CDR3 nucleotides are TGTGCCAGCAGCCAAGGATGGCAGTTAAATCAGCCCCAGCATTTT. It encodes CASSQGWQLNQPQHF. This chain links TRBV4-2 with TRBJ1-5, with D unclear. CDR1 LGHNA and CDR2 YNFKEQ come from the germline V gene. The CDR3 totals 15 residues. The V end lost 1 base, the J end lost 4 bases, and 11 bases lay between the germline ends.

The DNA of the CDR3 is TGTGCCAGCACCTGGACTGGAGGCGGCACAGATACGCAGTATTTT. Its translation: CASTWTGGGTDTQYF. The gene calls are TRBV12-3 or TRBV12-4 and TRBJ2-3, with D perhaps TRBD2 (5 bases). Trimming shortened V by 7 bases and J by 1 base, and 15 bases separated the two germline ends. The CDR3 spans 15 residues.

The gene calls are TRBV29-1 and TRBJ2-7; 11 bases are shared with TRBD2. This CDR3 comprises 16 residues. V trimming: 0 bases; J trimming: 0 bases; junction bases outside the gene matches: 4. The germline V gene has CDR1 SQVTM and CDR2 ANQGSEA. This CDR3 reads CSVEDLAGGHSYEQYF. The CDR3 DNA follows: TGCAGCGTTGAAGACCTAGCGGGAGGCCACTCCTACGAGCAGTACTTC.

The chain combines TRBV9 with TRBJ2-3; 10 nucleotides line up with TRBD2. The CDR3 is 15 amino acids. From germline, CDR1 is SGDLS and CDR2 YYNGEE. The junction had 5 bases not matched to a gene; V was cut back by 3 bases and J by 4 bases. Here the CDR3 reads CASSAGTSDSDTQYF. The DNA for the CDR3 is TGTGCCAGCAGCGCCGGGACTAGCGATTCAGATACGCAGTATTTT.

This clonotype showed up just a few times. The CDR3 region is CASSPGTMREKLFF. CDR3 coding DNA: TGTGCCAGCAGCCCCGGGACAATGAGGGAAAAACTGTTTTTT. The rearrangement links TRBV11-2 to TRBJ1-4; D is possibly TRBD1 (6 bases). CDR3 length: 14 residues. Germline V gene lookup returns CDR1 SGHAT and CDR2 FQNNGV. Trimming removed 5 bases from V and 8 bases from J, with 15 bases in between.

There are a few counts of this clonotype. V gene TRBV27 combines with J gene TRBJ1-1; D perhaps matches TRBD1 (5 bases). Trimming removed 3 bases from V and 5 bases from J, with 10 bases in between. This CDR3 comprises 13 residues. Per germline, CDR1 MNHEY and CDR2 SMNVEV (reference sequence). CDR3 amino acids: CASSLGGRTEAFF. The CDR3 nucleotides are TGTGCCAGCAGTTTGGGGGGAAGGACTGAAGCTTTCTTT.

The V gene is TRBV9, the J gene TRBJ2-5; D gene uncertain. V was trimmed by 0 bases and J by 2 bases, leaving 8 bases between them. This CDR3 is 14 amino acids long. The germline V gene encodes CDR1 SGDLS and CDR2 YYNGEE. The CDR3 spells CASSVGVAQETQYF. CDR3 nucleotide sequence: TGTGCCAGCAGCGTAGGTGTGGCGCAAGAGACCCAGTACTTC.

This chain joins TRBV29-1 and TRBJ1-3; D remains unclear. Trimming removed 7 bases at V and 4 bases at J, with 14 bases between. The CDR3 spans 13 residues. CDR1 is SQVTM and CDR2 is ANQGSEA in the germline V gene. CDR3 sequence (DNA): TGCAGCGCCCAGCAATCGGGGGGAAACACCATATATTTT. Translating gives CSAQQSGGNTIYF.